This T cell receptor beta chain was identified during a study of T cell responses to AZD1222 COVID-19 vaccine. A remark on this clone: Its antigen is currently unknown.

Sequencing was performed with immunoSEQ multiplex PCR; in TCRdb, only in-frame clones are kept and a portion is missing. The sample includes 150,000 or so clones, just under 95% of them seen just once. This CDR3 contains 15 residues. The germline CDR1 and CDR2 sequences are SNHLY and FYNNEI. Trimming pared 1 base from V and 1 base from J, leaving 11 bases between. Study-level findings and limits: Baseline serology detected seropositivity in only a handful of AZD1222 recipients.

The chain joins TRBV2 to TRBJ2-7; D possibly corresponds to TRBD1 (6 bases). Sequences were derived from peripheral blood, sampled on day 0 of AZD1222 vaccination. This TCR was sampled from an adult in good health. CDR3 region: CASSEGGQGSYEQYF. CDR3 in DNA: TGTGCCAGCAGTGAAGGGGGGCAGGGGTCCTACGAGCAGTACTTC.